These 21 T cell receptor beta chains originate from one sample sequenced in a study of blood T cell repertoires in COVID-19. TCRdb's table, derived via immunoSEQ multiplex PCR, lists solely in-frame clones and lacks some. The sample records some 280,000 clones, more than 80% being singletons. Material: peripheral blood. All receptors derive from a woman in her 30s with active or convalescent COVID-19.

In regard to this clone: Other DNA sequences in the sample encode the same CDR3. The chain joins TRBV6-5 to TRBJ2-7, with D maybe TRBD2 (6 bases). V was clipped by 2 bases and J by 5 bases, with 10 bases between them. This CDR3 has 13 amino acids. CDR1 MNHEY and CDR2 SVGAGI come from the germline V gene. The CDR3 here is CASSYGGGNEQYF. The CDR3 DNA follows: TGTGCCAGCAGTTACGGTGGGGGGAACGAGCAGTACTTC.

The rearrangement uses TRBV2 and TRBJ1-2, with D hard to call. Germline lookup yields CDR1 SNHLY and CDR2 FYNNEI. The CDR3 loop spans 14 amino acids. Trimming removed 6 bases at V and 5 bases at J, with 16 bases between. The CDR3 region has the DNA TGTGCCAGCAGAACACAGACGGGAGTATATGGCTACACCTTC. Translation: CASRTQTGVYGYTF.

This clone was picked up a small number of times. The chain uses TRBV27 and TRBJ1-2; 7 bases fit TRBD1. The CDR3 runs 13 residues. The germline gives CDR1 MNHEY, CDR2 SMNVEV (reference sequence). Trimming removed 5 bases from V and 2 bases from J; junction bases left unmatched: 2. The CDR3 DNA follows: TGTGCCAGCAGTCAGACAGGGAACTATGGCTACACCTTC. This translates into CASSQTGNYGYTF.

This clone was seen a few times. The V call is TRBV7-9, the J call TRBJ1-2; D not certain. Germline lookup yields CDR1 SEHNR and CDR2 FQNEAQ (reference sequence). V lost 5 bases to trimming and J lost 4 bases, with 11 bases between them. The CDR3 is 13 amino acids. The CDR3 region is CASSPERGYGYTF. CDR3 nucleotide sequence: TGTGCCAGCAGCCCGGAGCGGGGCTATGGCTACACCTTC.

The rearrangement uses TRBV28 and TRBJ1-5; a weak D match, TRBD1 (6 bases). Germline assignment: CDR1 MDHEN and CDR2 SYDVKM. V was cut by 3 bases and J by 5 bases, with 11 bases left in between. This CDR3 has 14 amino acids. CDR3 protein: CASSLGATHQPQHF. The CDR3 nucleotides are TGTGCCAGCAGTTTGGGGGCGACTCATCAGCCCCAGCATTTT. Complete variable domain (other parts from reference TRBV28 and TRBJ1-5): DVKVTQSSRYLVKRTGEKVFLECVQDMDHENMFWYRQDPGLGLRLIYFSYDVKMKEKGDIPEGYSVSREKKERFSLILESASTNQTSMYLCASSLGATHQPQHFGDGTRLSIL.

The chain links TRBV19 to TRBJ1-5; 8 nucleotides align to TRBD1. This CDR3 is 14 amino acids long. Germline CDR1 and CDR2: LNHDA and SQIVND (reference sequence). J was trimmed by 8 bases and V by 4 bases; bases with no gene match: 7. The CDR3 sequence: CASSTSGGIKPQHF. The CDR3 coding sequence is TGTGCCAGTAGTACCTCAGGGGGCATCAAGCCCCAGCATTTT.

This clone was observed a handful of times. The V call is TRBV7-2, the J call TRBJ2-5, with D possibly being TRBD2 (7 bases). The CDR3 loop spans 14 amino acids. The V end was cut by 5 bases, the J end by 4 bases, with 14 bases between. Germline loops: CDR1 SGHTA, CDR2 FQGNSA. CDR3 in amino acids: CASSPQGRVETQYF. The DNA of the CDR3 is TGTGCCAGCAGCCCGCAGGGGAGGGTAGAGACCCAGTACTTC.

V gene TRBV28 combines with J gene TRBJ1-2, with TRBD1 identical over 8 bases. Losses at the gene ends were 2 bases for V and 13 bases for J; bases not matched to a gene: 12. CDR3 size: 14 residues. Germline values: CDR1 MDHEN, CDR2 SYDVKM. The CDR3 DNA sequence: TGTGCCAGCAGTTTAGGGCAGGGGGCGAGATGGAGCACCTTC. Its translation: CASSLGQGARWSTF.

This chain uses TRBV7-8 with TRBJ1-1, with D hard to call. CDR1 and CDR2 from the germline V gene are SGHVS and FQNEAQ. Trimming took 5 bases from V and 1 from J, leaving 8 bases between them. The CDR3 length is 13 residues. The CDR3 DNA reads TGTGCCAGCAGCAGAAGAGAGAACACTGAAGCTTTCTTT. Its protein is CASSRRENTEAFF.

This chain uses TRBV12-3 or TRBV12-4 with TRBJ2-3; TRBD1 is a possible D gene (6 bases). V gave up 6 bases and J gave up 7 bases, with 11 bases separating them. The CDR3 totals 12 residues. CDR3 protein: CASSADRYTQYF. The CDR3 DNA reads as TGTGCCAGCAGCGCCGACAGGTATACGCAGTATTTT.

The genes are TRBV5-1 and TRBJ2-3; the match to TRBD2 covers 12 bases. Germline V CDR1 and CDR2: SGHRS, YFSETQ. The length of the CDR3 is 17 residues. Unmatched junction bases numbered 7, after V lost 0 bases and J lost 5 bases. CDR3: CASSLGLAGGPRDTQYF. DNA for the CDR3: TGCGCCAGCAGCTTGGGGCTAGCGGGGGGGCCCCGAGATACGCAGTATTTT.

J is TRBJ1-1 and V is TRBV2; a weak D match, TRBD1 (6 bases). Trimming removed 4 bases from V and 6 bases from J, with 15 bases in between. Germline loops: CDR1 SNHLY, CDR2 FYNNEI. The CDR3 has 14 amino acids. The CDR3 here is CASSVTGIPPEAFF. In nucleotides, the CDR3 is TGTGCCAGCAGTGTGACAGGTATTCCGCCTGAAGCTTTCTTT.

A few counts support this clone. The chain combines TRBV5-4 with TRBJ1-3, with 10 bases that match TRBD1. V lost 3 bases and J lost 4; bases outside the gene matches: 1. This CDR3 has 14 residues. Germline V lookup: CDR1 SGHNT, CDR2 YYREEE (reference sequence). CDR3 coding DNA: TGTGCCAGCAGCTCGGGACAGGGGGGAAACACCATATATTTT. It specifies CASSSGQGGNTIYF.

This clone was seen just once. CDR3 coding DNA: TGTGCCAGCAGCCGATCCACAGGGGAAGGATACGCCAAAAACATTCAGTACTTC. The encoded protein is CASSRSTGEGYAKNIQYF. V is TRBV14 and J is TRBJ2-4; 7 positions match TRBD1. The V and J ends lost 4 bases and 1 base, in that order; junction bases with no gene match: 13. Germline V gene sequence: CDR1 SGHDN, CDR2 FVKESK. The length of the CDR3 is 18 residues.

Here the CDR3 DNA reads TGTGCCTGGAGTGTACTAGGGTCACCCCTCCACTTT. It yields the protein CAWSVLGSPLHF. The J gene is TRBJ1-6, the V gene TRBV30; no definite D call. The CDR3 contains 12 residues. Germline V gene data show CDR1 as GTSNPN and CDR2 as SVGIG (reference sequence). Trimming shortened V by 0 bases and J by 10 bases, and 7 bases separated the two germline ends.

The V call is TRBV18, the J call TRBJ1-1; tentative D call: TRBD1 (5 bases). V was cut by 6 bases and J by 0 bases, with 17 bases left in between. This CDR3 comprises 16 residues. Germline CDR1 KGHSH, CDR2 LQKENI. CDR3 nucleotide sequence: TGTGCCAGCTCTCCCATGGGGCCAGGCCTGAACACTGAAGCTTTCTTT. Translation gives CASSPMGPGLNTEAFF.

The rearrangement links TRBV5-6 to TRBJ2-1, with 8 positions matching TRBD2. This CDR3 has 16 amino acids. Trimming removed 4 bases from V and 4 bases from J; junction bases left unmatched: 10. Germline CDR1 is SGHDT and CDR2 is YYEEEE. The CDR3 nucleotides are TGTGCCAGCAGCACCGCCTTTAGCGGGACGTACAATGAGCAGTTCTTC. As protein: CASSTAFSGTYNEQFF.

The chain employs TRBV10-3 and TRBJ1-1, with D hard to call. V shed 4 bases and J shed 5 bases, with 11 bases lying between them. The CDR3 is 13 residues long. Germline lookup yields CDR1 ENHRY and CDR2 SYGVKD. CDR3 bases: TGTGCCATCAGTGTGAAGGGAGGGACTGAAGCTTTCTTT. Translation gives CAISVKGGTEAFF.

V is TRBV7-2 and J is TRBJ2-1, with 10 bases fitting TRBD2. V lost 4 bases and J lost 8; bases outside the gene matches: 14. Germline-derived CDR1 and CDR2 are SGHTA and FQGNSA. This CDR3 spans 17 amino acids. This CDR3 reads CASSSASGGHRGYEQFF. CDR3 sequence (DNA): TGTGCCAGCAGCTCAGCTAGCGGGGGCCACCGAGGCTATGAGCAGTTCTTC.

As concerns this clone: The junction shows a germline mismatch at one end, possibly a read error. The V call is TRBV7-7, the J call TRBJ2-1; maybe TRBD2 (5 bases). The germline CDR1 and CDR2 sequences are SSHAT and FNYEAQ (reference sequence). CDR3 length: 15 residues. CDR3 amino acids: CASSSSVASSNEQFF. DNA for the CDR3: TGTGCTAGCAGCTCCAGCGTGGCTAGCTCGAATGAGCAGTTCTTC.

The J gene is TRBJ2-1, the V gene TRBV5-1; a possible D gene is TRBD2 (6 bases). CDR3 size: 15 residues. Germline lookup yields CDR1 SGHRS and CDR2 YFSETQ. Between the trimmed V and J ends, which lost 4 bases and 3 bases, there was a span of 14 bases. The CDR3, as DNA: TGCGCCAGCAGCCTCCCTGGCGGGGTCTACAATGAGCAGTTCTTC. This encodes CASSLPGGVYNEQFF.